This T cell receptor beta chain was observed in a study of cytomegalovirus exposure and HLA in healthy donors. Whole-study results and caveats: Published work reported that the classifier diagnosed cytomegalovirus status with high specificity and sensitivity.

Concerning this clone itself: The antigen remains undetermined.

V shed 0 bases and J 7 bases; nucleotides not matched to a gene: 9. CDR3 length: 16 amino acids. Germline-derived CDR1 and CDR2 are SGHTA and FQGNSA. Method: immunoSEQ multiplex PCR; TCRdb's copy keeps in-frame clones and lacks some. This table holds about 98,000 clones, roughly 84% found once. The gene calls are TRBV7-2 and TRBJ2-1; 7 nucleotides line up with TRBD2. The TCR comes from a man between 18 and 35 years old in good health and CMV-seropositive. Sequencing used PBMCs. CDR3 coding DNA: TGTGCCAGCAGCTTAGCTCCGGGAGGTAGGACGAATGAGCAGTTCTTC. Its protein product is CASSLAPGGRTNEQFF.